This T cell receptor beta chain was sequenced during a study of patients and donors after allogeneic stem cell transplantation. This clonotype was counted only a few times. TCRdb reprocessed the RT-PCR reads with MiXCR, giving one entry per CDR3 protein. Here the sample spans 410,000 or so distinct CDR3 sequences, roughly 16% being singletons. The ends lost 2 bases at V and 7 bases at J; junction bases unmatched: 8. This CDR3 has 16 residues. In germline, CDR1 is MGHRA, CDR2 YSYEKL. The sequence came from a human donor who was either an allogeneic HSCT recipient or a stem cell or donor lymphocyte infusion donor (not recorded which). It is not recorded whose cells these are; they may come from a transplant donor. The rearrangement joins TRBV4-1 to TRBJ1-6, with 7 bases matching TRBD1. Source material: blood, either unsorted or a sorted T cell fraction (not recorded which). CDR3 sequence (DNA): TGCGCCAGCAGCCAATCCCCGCCAGGGGGGAATTCACCCCTCCACTTT. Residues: CASSQSPPGGNSPLHF.